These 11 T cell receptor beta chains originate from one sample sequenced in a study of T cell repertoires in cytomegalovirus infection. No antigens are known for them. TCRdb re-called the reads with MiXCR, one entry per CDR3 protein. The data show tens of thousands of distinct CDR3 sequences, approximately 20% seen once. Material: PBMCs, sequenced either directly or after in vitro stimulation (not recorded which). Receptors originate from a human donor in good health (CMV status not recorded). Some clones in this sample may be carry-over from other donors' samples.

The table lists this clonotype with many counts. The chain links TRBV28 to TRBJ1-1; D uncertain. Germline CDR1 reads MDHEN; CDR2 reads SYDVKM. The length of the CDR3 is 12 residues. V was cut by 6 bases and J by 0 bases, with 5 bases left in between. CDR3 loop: CASSGLNTEAFF. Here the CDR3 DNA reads TGTGCCAGCAGCGGATTGAACACTGAAGCTTTCTTT.

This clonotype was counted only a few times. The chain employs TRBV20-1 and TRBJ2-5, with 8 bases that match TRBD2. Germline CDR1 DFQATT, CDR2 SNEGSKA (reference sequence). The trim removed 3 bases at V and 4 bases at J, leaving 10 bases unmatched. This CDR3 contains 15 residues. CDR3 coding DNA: TGCAGTGCTAGTCGGGCGGGGGGTCCGAGAGAGACCCAGTACTTC. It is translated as CSASRAGGPRETQYF.

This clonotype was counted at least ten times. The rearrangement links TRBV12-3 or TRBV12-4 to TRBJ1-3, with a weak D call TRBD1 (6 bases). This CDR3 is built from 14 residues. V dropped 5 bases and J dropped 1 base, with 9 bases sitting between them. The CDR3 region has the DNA TGTGCCAGCAGTGAACAGGGTTCTGGAAACACCATATATTTT. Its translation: CASSEQGSGNTIYF.

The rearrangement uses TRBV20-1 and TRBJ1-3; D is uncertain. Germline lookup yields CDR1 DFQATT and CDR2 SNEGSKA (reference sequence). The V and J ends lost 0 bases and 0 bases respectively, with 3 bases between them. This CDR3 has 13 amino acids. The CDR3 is CSARDPSGNTIYF. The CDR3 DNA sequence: TGCAGTGCTAGAGACCCCTCTGGAAACACCATATATTTT.

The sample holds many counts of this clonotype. CDR3 protein: CASSLGWTSWGELVETQYF. The CDR3 coding sequence is TGTGCCAGCAGCTTAGGCTGGACTAGTTGGGGGGAGTTAGTGGAGACCCAGTACTTC. J is TRBJ2-5 and V is TRBV7-8; 7 nucleotides agree with TRBD2. The junction had 19 bases not matched to a gene; V was cut back by 1 base and J by 5 bases. The germline CDR1 and CDR2 sequences are SGHVS and FQNEAQ. The CDR3 contains 19 residues.

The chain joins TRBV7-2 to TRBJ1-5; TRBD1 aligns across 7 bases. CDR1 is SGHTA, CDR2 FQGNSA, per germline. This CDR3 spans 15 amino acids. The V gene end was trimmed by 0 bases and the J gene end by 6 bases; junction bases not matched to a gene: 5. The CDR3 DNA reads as TGTGCCAGCAGCTTAGCGTTGGCAGGGGGTCAGCCCCAGCATTTT. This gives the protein CASSLALAGGQPQHF.

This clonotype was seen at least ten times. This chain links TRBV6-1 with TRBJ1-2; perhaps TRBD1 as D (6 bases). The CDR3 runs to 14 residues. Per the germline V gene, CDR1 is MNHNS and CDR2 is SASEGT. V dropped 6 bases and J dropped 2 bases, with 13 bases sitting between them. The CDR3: CASSPTGQNYGYTF. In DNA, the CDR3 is TGTGCCAGCAGCCCAACCGGACAGAACTATGGCTACACCTTC.

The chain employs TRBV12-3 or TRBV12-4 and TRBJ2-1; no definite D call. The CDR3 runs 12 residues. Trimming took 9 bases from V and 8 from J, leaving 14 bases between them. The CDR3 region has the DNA TGTGCCAGTAAGAGATTTCTAGATGAGCAGTTCTTC. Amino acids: CASKRFLDEQFF.

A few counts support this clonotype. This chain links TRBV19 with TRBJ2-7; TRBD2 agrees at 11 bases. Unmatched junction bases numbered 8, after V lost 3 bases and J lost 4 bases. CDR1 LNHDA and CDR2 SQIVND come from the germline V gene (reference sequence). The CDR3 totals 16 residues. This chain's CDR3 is CASSIGQGTSGYEQYF. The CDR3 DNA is TGTGCCAGTAGTATCGGCCAAGGGACTAGCGGATACGAGCAGTACTTC.

CDR3 DNA sequence: TGTGCCAGCAGTCCCTTGACAGGGGGTGATCAGCCCCAGCATTTT. Translating gives CASSPLTGGDQPQHF. The rearrangement uses TRBV6-5 and TRBJ1-5, with 9 bases fitting TRBD1. CDR1 and CDR2 (germline): MNHEY, SVGAGI. The junction had 7 bases not matched to a gene; V was cut back by 5 bases and J by 5 bases. This CDR3 spans 15 amino acids.

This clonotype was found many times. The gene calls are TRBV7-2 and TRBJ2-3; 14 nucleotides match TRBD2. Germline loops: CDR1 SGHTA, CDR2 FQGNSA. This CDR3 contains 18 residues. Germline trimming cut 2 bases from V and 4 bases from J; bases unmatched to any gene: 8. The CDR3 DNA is TGTGCCAGCAGCTTATATGGGACTAGCGGGAGTGGCCCAGATACGCAGTATTTT. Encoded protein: CASSLYGTSGSGPDTQYF.